These T cell receptor beta chains were read from a single sample in a study of blood T cell repertoires in COVID-19. Some clones are missing from TCRdb's copy, which holds only in-frame ones; the method was immunoSEQ multiplex PCR. The table has some 340,000 clones, 90% seen once. Sequences were obtained from PBMCs or T cells enriched from blood (not recorded which). The receptor set was obtained from a woman aged 25 to 39 who had been exposed to COVID-19. CDR3s include the opening cysteine and the closing phenylalanine or tryptophan. Fields, in order: clone size, D gene, V gene, J gene, CDR3 DNA, CDR3 protein. The D gene is left open where the match is weak. Clone size, where shown, is once, few, many, or a class for clones that have expanded.

-	-	TRBV9	TRBJ1-3	TGTGCCAGCAGCGTAGAGCAGGGAAGGAGCTCTGGAAACACCATATATTTT	CASSVEQGRSSGNTIYF
-	-	TRBV7-8	TRBJ2-2	TGTGCCAGCAGCTTAGCACAGGCGGCGAACACCGGGGAGCTGTTTTTT	CASSLAQAANTGELFF
-	TRBD1	TRBV30	TRBJ2-7	TGTGCCTGGAGTGTAACGGGACAGAGCTCCTACGAGCAGTACTTC	CAWSVTGQSSYEQYF
-	-	TRBV2	TRBJ2-7	TGTGCCAGGGGATCACAGGGCATCTCCTCCAGCTCCTACGAGCAGTACTTC	CARGSQGISSSSYEQYF
-	-	TRBV7-3	TRBJ1-6	TGTGCCAGCGCGAGCTCCTATAATTCACCCCTCCACTTT	CASASSYNSPLHF
-	-	TRBV3-1/TRBV3-2	TRBJ2-7	TGTGCCAGCAGCCTTCAGGGGACCAGCTCCTACGAGCAGTACTTC	CASSLQGTSSYEQYF
-	TRBD1	TRBV29-1	TRBJ1-2	TGCAGCGCAAAGACAGGGAACTATGGCTACACCTTC	CSAKTGNYGYTF
-	-	TRBV3-1/TRBV3-2	TRBJ1-5	TGTGCCAGCAGCCAAGGCTACAATCAGCCCCAGCATTTT	CASSQGYNQPQHF
-	-	TRBV11-3	TRBJ2-3	TGTGCCAGCAGCCCAGGGCTTGGGAAGGGCAGGTCCGCAGATACGCAGTATTTT	CASSPGLGKGRSADTQYF
-	TRBD1	TRBV4-1	TRBJ2-3	TGCGCCAGCAGCCAAGCCGGACAGGGGGCAGATACGCAGTATTTT	CASSQAGQGADTQYF
-	TRBD2	TRBV7-9	TRBJ2-1	TGTGCCAGCAGCTCGCCTAGCGGGGGGGCTTACAATGAGCAGTTCTTC	CASSSPSGGAYNEQFF
once	TRBD2	TRBV7-9	TRBJ2-5	TGTGCCAGCAGCCCGGGGGGGCAGGAGACCCAGTACTTC	CASSPGGQETQYF
-	-	TRBV18	TRBJ1-2	TGTGCCAGCTCACAACGGACAGATGATGGCTACACCTTC	CASSQRTDDGYTF
-	-	TRBV4-2	TRBJ1-2	TGTGCCAGCAGCCAAGTCGGGGGGAACTATGGCTACACCTTC	CASSQVGGNYGYTF
-	-	TRBV5-4	TRBJ1-2	TGTGCCAGCAGGACGGACAATAACTATGGCTACACCTTC	CASRTDNNYGYTF
once	-	TRBV19	TRBJ1-5	TGTGCCAGTAGTATCGGCCAGGGGCGGATTCAGCCCCAGCATTTT	CASSIGQGRIQPQHF
-	-	TRBV28	TRBJ1-2	TGTGCCAGCAGTTTAACAGCTCATTATGGCTACACCTTC	CASSLTAHYGYTF
once	-	TRBV5-4	TRBJ1-2	TGTGCCAGCAGAGACATCCAAACCCCTTCTAACTATGGCTACACCTTC	CASRDIQTPSNYGYTF
-	-	TRBV2	TRBJ2-3	TGTGCCAGCATGACGGGGTTCAGCACAGATACGCAGTATTTT	CASMTGFSTDTQYF
-	-	TRBV24-1	TRBJ1-6	TGTGCCACCAGTGATAACGGACAAAATTCACCCCTCCACTTT	CATSDNGQNSPLHF
-	TRBD2	TRBV5-6	TRBJ2-1	TGTGCCAGCAGTAGTTGGGGGGGTGAGCAGTTCTTC	CASSSWGGEQFF
-	TRBD2	TRBV12-5	TRBJ2-3	TGTGCTAGTGGTACCGGGACTAGCGGGGGCGCAGATACGCAGTATTTT	CASGTGTSGGADTQYF
once	-	TRBV7-2	TRBJ1-6	TGTGCCAGCAGCCCCCTGAATTCACCCCTCCACTTT	CASSPLNSPLHF
-	-	TRBV9	TRBJ1-2	TGTGCCAGCAGCGCAAGACAGAACTATGGCTACACCTTC	CASSARQNYGYTF
-	-	TRBV7-8	TRBJ1-1	TGTGCCAGCAGAAAGGGGACGGCGACTAGGAACACTGAAGCTTTCTTT	CASRKGTATRNTEAFF
-	-	TRBV2	TRBJ1-4	TGTGCCAGCCGATTATCCGGTGAAAAACTGTTTTTT	CASRLSGEKLFF
-	-	TRBV5-1	TRBJ2-1	TGCGCCAGCAGCGTACAGGGAACCTACAATGAGCAGTTCTTC	CASSVQGTYNEQFF
-	TRBD2	TRBV6-5	TRBJ2-1	TGTGCCAGCAGTTGGACGAGTGGGGGGGCCTACAATGAGCAGTTCTTC	CASSWTSGGAYNEQFF
-	TRBD1	TRBV13	TRBJ1-1	TGTGCCAGCAGCACCCTCCGACAGGGGTATGGATTTGACACTGAAGCTTTCTTT	CASSTLRQGYGFDTEAFF
-	TRBD2	TRBV29-1	TRBJ2-5	TGCAGCGTCCAGTGGACTAGCGGGGGGCCAGAGACCCAGTACTTC	CSVQWTSGGPETQYF
-	TRBD1	TRBV2	TRBJ1-6	TGTGCCAGCAGGACCCAGGGGGAGAGGGATTCACCCCTCCACTTT	CASRTQGERDSPLHF
-	TRBD1	TRBV5-1	TRBJ1-6	TGCGCCAGCAGTCGTGGACAGGGGCGAAATTCACCCCTCCACTTT	CASSRGQGRNSPLHF
once	-	TRBV19	TRBJ1-3	TGTGCCAGTAGTTATTCGGTGGTTGACTCTGGAAACACCATATATTTT	CASSYSVVDSGNTIYF
-	TRBD1	TRBV18	TRBJ2-6	TGTGCCAGCTCACCATGGGACAGTCTCTCTGGGGCCAACGTCCTGACTTTC	CASSPWDSLSGANVLTF
-	TRBD1	TRBV9	TRBJ2-7	TGTGCCAGCAGCGCCTCGACAGGGGGCTTTGACGAGCAGTACTTC	CASSASTGGFDEQYF
-	TRBD1	TRBV5-4	TRBJ1-2	TGTGCCAGCAGCGATATACGGGACAGGGACTATGGCTACACCTTC	CASSDIRDRDYGYTF
-	TRBD1	TRBV25-1	TRBJ1-1	TGTGCCAGCAGTTCCTGGGACAGTCTTATGAACACTGAAGCTTTCTTT	CASSSWDSLMNTEAFF
-	-	TRBV9	TRBJ1-2	TGTGCCAGCAGCGCGACAGCCGAGGGCTACACCTTC	CASSATAEGYTF
-	-	TRBV7-2	TRBJ1-5	TGTGCCAGCAGCCTACGGGATCAGCCCCAGCATTTT	CASSLRDQPQHF